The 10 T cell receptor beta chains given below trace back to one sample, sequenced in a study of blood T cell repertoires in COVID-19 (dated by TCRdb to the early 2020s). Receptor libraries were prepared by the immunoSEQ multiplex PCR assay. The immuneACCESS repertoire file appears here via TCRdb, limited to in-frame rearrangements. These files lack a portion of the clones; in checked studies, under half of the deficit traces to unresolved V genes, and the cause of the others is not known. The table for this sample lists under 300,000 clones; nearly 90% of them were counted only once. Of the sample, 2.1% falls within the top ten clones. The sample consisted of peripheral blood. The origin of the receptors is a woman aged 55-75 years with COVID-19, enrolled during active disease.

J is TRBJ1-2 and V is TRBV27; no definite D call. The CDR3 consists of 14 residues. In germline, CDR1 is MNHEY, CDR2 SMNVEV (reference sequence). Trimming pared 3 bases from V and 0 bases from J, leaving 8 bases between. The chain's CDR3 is CASSFRGSNYGYTF. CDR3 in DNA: TGTGCCAGCAGTTTTAGAGGCTCTAACTATGGCTACACCTTC.

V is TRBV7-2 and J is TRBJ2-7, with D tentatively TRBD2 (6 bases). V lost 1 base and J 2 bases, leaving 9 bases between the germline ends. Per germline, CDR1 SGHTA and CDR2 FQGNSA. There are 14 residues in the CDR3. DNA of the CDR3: TGTGCCAGCAGCTTAGTGGGCGGGACCTACGAGCAGTACTTC. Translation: CASSLVGGTYEQYF.

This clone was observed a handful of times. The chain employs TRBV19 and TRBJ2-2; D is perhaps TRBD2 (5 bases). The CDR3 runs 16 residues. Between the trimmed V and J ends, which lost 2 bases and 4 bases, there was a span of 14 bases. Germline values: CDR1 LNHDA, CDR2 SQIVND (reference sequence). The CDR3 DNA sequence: TGTGCCAGTAGTATAATCCACGGGGTCGTCACCGGGGAGCTGTTTTTT. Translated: CASSIIHGVVTGELFF.

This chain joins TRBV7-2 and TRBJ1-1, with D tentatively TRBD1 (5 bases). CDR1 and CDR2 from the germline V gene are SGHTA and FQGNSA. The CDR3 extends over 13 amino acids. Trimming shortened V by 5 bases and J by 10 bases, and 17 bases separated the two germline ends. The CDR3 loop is CASSQTGFTGAFF. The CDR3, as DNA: TGTGCCAGCAGCCAAACAGGTTTTACGGGAGCTTTCTTT.

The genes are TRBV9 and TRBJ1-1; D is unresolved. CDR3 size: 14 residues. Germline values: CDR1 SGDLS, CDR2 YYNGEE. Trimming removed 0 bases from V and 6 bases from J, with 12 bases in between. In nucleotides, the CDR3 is TGTGCCAGCAGCGTAGACCCGACTGGTGCTGAAGCTTTCTTT. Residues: CASSVDPTGAEAFF.

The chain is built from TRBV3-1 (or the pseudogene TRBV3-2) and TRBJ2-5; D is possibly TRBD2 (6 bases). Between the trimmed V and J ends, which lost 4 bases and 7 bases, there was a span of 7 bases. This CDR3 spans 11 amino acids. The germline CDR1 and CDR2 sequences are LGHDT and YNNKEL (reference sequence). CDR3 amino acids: CASSPGGTQYF. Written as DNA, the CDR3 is TGTGCCAGCAGCCCCGGGGGGACCCAGTACTTC.

The chain's CDR3 is CASSIVDGSTEAFF. CDR3 DNA sequence: TGTGCCAGTAGTATAGTGGACGGGAGCACTGAAGCTTTCTTT. This sequence joins TRBV19 and TRBJ1-1; no clear D gene. This CDR3 contains 14 residues. The germline V gene has CDR1 LNHDA and CDR2 SQIVND (reference sequence). The V end lost 1 base, the J end lost 4 bases, and 10 bases lay between the germline ends.

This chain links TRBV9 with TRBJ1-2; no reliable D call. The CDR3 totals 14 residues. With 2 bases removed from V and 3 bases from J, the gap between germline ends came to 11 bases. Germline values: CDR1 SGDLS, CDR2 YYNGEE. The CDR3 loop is CASSVLGEDYGYTF. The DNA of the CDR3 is TGTGCCAGCAGCGTGTTAGGAGAGGACTATGGCTACACCTTC.

The CDR3 reads CSATRDTQYF. The CDR3 nucleotides are TGCAGTGCAACGAGGGATACGCAGTATTTT. This chain connects TRBV20-1 to TRBJ2-3; D is unresolved. Germline assignment: CDR1 DFQATT and CDR2 SNEGSKA (reference sequence). CDR3 size: 10 residues. Trimming stripped 6 bases from V and 6 bases from J, with 7 bases between.

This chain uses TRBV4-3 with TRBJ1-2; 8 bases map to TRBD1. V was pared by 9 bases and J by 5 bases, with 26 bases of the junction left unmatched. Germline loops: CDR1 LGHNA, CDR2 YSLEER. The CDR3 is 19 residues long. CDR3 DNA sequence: TGCGCCAGTACCAATCTTTTTCAAACCGGGACAGGTGCGCAATATGGCTACACCTTC. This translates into CASTNLFQTGTGAQYGYTF.